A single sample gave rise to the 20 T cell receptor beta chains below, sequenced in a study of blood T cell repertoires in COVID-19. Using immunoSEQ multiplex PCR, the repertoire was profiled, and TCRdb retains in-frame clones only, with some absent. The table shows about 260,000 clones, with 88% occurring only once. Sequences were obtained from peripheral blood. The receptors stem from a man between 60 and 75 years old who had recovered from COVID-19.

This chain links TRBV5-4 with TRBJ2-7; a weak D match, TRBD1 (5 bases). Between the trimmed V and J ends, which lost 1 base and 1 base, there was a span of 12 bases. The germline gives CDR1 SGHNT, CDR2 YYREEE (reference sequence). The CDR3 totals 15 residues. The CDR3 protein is CASSLYNRGSYEQYF. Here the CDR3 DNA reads TGTGCCAGCAGCTTGTATAATAGGGGTTCCTACGAGCAGTACTTC.

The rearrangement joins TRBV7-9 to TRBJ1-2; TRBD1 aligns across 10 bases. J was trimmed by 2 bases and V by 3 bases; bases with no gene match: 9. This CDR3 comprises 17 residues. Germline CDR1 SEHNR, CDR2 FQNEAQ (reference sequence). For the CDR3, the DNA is TGTGCCAGCAGCTTTGGGACAGGGGTTCGGGAAAACTATGGCTACACCTTC. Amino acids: CASSFGTGVRENYGYTF. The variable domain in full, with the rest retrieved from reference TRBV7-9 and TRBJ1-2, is DTGVSQNPRHKITKRGQNVTFRCDPISEHNRLYWYRQTLGQGPEFLTYFQNEAQLEKSRLLSDRFSAERPKGSFSTLEIQRTEQGDSAMYLCASSFGTGVRENYGYTFGSGTRLTVV.

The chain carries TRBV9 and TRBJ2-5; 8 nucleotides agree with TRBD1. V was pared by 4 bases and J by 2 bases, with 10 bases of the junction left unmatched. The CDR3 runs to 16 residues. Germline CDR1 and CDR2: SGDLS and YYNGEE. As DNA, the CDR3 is TGTGCCAGCAGCACAGCCTGGGACAGGCCACAAGAGACCCAGTACTTC. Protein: CASSTAWDRPQETQYF.

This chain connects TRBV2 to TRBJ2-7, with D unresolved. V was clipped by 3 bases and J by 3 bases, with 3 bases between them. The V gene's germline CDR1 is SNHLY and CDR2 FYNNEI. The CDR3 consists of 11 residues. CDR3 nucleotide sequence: TGTGCCAGCAGTGACGGCTACGAGCAGTACTTC. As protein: CASSDGYEQYF.

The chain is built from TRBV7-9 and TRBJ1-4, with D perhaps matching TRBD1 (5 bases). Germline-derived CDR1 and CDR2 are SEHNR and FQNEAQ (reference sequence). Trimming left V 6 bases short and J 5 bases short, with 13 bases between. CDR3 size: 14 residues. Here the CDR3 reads CASRKGGENEKLFF. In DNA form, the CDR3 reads TGTGCCAGCAGGAAAGGAGGGGAGAATGAAAAACTGTTTTTT.

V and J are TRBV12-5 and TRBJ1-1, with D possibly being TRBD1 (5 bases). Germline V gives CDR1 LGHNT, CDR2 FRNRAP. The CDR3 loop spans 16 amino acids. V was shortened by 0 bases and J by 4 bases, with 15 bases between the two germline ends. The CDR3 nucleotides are TGTGCTAGTGGTTTGGTACTGCGACTCCAGGGCACTGAAGCTTTCTTT. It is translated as CASGLVLRLQGTEAFF.

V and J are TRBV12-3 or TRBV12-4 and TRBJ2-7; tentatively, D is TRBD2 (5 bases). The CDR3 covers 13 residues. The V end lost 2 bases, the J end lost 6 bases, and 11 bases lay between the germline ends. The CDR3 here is CASSLQERGEQYF. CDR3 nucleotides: TGTGCCAGCAGTTTACAGGAACGGGGCGAGCAGTACTTC.

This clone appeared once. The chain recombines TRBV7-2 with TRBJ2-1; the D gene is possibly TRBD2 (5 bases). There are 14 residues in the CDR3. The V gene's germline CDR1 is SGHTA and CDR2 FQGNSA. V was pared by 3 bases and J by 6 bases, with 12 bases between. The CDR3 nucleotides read TGTGCCAGCAGCTTCGGATCTACTAGCAATGAGCAGTTCTTC. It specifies CASSFGSTSNEQFF.

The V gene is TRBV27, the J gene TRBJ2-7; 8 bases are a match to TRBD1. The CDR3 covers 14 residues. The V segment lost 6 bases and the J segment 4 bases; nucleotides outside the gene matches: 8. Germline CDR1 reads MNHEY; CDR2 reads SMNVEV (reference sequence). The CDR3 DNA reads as TGTGCCAGCAGCATCCGCCGACAGGGGTACGAGCAGTACTTC. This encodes CASSIRRQGYEQYF.

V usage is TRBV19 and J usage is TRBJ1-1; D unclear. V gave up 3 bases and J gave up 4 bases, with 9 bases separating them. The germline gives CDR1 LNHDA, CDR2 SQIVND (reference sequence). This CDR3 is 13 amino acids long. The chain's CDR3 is CASSIGALTEAFF. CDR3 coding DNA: TGTGCCAGTAGTATCGGAGCTCTCACTGAAGCTTTCTTT.

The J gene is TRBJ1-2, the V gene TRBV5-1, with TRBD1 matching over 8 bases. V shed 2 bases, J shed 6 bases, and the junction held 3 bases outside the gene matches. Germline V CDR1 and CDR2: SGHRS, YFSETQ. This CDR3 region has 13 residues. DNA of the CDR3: TGCGCCAGCAGCTTCCAGGGGGCGGATGGCTACACCTTC. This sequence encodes CASSFQGADGYTF.

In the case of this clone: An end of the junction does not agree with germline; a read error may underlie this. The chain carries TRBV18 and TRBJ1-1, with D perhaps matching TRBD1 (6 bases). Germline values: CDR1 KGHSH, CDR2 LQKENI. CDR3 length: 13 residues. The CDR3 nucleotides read TGTGCCAGCTCACCCGGGTACAGGGAGCTCCTTCTCTTT. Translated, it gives CASSPGYRELLLF.

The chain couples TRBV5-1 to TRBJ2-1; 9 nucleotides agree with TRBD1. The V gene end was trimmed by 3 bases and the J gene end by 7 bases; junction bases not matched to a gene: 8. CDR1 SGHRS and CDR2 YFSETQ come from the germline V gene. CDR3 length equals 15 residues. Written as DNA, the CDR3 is TGCGCCAGCAGCTCGTCCGGGACAGGGAGTAATGAGCAGTTCTTC. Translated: CASSSSGTGSNEQFF.

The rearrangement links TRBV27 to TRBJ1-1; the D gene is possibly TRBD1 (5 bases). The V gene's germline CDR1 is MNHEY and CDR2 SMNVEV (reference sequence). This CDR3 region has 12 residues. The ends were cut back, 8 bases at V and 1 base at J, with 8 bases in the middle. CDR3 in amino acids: CASGAANTEAFF. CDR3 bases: TGTGCCAGCGGGGCAGCGAACACTGAAGCTTTCTTT.

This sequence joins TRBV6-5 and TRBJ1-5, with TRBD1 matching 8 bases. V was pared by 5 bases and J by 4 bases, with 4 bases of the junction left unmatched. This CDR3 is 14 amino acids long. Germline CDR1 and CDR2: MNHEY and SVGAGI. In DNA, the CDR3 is TGTGCCAGCAGTCAGGACAGGGTAAATCAGCCCCAGCATTTT. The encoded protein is CASSQDRVNQPQHF.

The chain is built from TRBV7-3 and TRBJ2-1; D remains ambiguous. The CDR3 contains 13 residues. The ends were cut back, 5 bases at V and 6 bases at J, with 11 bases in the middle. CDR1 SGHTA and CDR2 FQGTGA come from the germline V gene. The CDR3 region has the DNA TGTGCCAGCAGCCCCCAAGCAAGCAATGAGCAGTTCTTC. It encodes CASSPQASNEQFF.

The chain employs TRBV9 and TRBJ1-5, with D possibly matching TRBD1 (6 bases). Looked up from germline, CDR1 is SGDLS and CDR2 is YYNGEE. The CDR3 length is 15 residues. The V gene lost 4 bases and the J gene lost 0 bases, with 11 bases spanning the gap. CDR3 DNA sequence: TGTGCCAGCAGCCCGGGACACCTTAGCAATCAGCCCCAGCATTTT. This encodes CASSPGHLSNQPQHF. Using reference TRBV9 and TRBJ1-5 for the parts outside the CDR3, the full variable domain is DSGVTQTPKHLITATGQRVTLRCSPRSGDLSVYWYQQSLDQGLQFLIQYYNGEERAKGNILERFSAQQFPDLHSELNLSSLELGDSALYFCASSPGHLSNQPQHFGDGTRLSIL.

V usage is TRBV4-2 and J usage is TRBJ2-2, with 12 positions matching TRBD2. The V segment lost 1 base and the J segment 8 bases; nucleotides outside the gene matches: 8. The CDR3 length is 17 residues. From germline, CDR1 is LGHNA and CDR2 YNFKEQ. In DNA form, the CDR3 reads TGTGCCAGCAGCCAAGTCTCCACTGGACTAGCGGGGGGGGAGCTGTTTTTT. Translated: CASSQVSTGLAGGELFF.

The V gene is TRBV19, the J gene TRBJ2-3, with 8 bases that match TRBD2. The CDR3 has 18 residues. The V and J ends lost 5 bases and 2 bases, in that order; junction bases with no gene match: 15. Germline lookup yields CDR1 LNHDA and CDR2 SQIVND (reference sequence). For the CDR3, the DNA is TGTGCCAGTAGTCCCCCCTGGGCGGGACTAGTGAACACAGATACGCAGTATTTT. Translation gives CASSPPWAGLVNTDTQYF.

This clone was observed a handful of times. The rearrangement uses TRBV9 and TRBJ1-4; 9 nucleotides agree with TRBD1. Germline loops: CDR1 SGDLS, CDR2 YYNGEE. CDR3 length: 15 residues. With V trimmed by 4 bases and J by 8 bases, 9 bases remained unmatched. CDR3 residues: CASSPRRQGVEKLFF. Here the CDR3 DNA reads TGTGCCAGCAGCCCCCGCCGACAGGGGGTAGAAAAACTGTTTTTT.